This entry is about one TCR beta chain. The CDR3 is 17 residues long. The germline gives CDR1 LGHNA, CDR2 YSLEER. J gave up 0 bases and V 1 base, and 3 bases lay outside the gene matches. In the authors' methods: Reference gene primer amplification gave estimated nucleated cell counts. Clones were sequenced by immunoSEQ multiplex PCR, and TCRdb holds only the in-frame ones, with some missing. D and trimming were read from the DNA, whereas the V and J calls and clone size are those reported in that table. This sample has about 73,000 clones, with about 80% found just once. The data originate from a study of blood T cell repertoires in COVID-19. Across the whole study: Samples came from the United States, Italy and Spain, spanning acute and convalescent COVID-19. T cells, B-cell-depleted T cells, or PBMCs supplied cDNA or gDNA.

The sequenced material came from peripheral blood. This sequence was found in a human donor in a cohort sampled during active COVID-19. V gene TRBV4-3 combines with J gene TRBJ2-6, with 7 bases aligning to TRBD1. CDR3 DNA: TGCGCCAGCAGCCAAGCCTGGGACAGCTCTGGGGCCAACGTCCTGACTTTC. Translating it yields CASSQAWDSSGANVLTF.